This record looks at one T cell receptor beta chain sequence and its context. Its cognate antigen is unknown. This record belongs to a study of OX40 agonist ivuxolimab in advanced cancers. This table comes from immunoSEQ multiplex PCR, and its TCRdb copy is limited to in-frame clones, with some not included. Of 53,000 or so clones detected, 85% appear once; the ten largest clones hold approximately 3%. General study results and limits: At doses 0.1 to 3.0 mg/kg, CD4+ and CD8+ clones expanded.

The source of this sequence is an adult with an advanced solid tumor such as melanoma, head and neck, liver or kidney cancer. This material consisted of CD4+ or CD8+ T cells sorted from blood, taken in a trial of the OX40 agonist ivuxolimab.

CDR3 DNA sequence: TGTGCCAGCAGCCCCGGGCCAGGGGTCTCCTATAATTCACCCCTCCACTTT. Translation: CASSPGPGVSYNSPLHF. This rearrangement joins TRBV7-2 to TRBJ1-6; D may be TRBD1 (6 bases). There are 17 residues in the CDR3. Germline V CDR1 and CDR2: SGHTA, FQGNSA. With 5 bases removed from V and 0 bases from J, the gap between germline ends came to 14 bases.